This is a list of T cell receptor beta chains from one sample in a study of Graves' ophthalmopathy and Graves' hyperthyroidism. TCRdb independently ran MiXCR on the multiplex PCR reads; one entry per CDR3 protein. This table has around 600,000 distinct CDR3 sequences, roughly 41% appearing once. The sample taken for sequencing was peripheral blood. The receptors were sampled from an adult man with Graves' ophthalmopathy. The CDR3 runs from the conserved cysteine through the conserved F or W. A D gene is named only where the DNA matches it firmly. Not every row has a clone size; where given, it reads once, few, many or a size class.

d_gene | j_gene | abundance | v_gene | CDR3aa | CDR3nt
- | TRBJ2-5 | few | TRBV13 | CASSGRTEYQETQYF | TGTGCCAGCAGCGGGCGGACAGAGTACCAAGAGACCCAGTACTTC
- | TRBJ2-5 | many | TRBV9 | CASSNQGSVQETQYF | TGTGCCAGCAGTAATCAGGGGAGCGTCCAAGAGACCCAGTACTTC
TRBD1 | TRBJ2-7 | - | TRBV2 | CASTLTGDHEQYF | TGTGCCAGCACCCTGACAGGGGACCACGAGCAGTACTTC
- | TRBJ1-4 | - | TRBV7-6 | CASSLVSSGAEEKLFF | TGTGCCAGCAGCTTAGTTAGCTCTGGGGCGGAAGAAAAACTGTTTTTT
TRBD2 | TRBJ2-1 | few | TRBV2 | CASRFSGMSYNEQFF | TGTGCCAGCAGATTTAGCGGGATGTCCTACAATGAGCAGTTCTTC
- | TRBJ2-7 | - | TRBV6-6 | CASSYSLASSYEQYF | TGTGCCAGCAGTTACTCTCTCGCAAGCTCCTACGAGCAGTACTTC
TRBD1 | TRBJ1-1 | many | TRBV7-9 | CASSRQGRGTEAFF | TGTGCCAGCAGCAGACAGGGGCGGGGCACTGAAGCTTTCTTT
- | TRBJ2-5 | - | TRBV5-6 | CASTHEAQETQYF | TGTGCCAGCACCCACGAGGCACAAGAGACCCAGTACTTC
- | TRBJ1-3 | - | TRBV19 | CASSSLLLGAAGNTIYF | TGTGCCAGTAGTAGCCTCTTGTTGGGGGCGGCTGGAAACACCATATATTTT
- | TRBJ2-7 | few | TRBV27 | CASSLVKGSYEQYF | TGTGCCAGCAGTCTAGTAAAAGGGTCCTACGAGCAGTACTTC
- | TRBJ2-7 | many | TRBV24-1 | CATSDGSYEQYF | TGTGCCACCAGTGATGGCTCCTACGAGCAGTACTTC
TRBD1 | TRBJ1-2 | - | TRBV7-9 | CASRERGRVYGYTF | TGTGCCAGCAGGGAGAGGGGGCGTGTCTATGGCTACACCTTC
- | TRBJ2-2 | many | TRBV2 | CATLASTGELFF | TGTGCCACCCTCGCTAGCACCGGGGAGCTGTTTTTT
TRBD1 | TRBJ2-7 | - | TRBV12-5 | CASGSSGDRGYEQYF | TGTGCTAGTGGTTCCTCTGGGGACAGGGGCTACGAGCAGTACTTC
- | TRBJ1-2 | - | TRBV20-1 | CSARDPQLNYGYTF | TGCAGTGCTAGAGATCCACAGCTTAACTATGGCTACACCTTC
- | TRBJ1-1 | many | TRBV10-3 | CAISGAGTAEAFF | TGTGCCATCAGTGGGGCGGGGACCGCAGAAGCTTTCTTT
- | TRBJ1-3 | many | TRBV20-1 | CSAMVADSGNTIYF | TGCAGTGCTATGGTGGCGGACTCTGGAAACACCATATATTTT
- | TRBJ1-2 | many | TRBV20-1 | CSATAPNYGYTF | TGCAGTGCTACGGCACCAAACTATGGCTACACCTTC
- | TRBJ2-6 | once | TRBV15 | CATSSDSGANVLTF | TGTGCCACCAGCAGCGATTCTGGGGCCAACGTCCTGACTTTC
- | TRBJ1-2 | - | TRBV2 | CASSRGTAAGGYTF | TGTGCCAGCTCACGAGGGACGGCGGCTGGAGGCTACACCTTC
- | TRBJ2-7 | few | TRBV12-5 | CASGLGGTGNEQYF | TGTGCTAGTGGTTTGGGCGGGACTGGTAACGAGCAGTACTTC
- | TRBJ2-5 | once | TRBV5-1 | CASSSGTFELQETQYF | TGCGCCAGCAGCTCTGGGACTTTCGAGCTTCAAGAGACCCAGTACTTC
TRBD1 | TRBJ1-5 | few | TRBV6-6 | CASSYGTDSQPQHF | TGTGCCAGCAGTTATGGGACAGATTCACAGCCCCAGCATTTT
- | TRBJ2-5 | - | TRBV7-8 | CASSLDSQEGLETQYF | TGTGCCAGCAGCTTGGACAGCCAAGAAGGTCTGGAGACCCAGTACTTC
TRBD1 | TRBJ2-2 | - | TRBV19 | CASSIAFRERGQGAGELFF | TGTGCCAGTAGTATAGCGTTCCGGGAGCGGGGACAGGGGGCCGGGGAGCTGTTTTTT
- | TRBJ2-6 | few | TRBV7-9 | CASSPQAVLASGANVLTF | TGTGCCAGCAGCCCCCAGGCAGTCCTGGCCTCTGGGGCCAACGTCCTGACTTTC
- | TRBJ2-5 | - | TRBV19 | CASQPREGGRETQYF | TGTGCCAGTCAACCACGCGAGGGGGGCCGGGAGACCCAGTACTTC
TRBD1 | TRBJ2-5 | - | TRBV2 | CASSYVPGQVLQETQYF | TGTGCCAGCAGTTACGTCCCGGGACAGGTCCTGCAAGAGACCCAGTACTTC
- | TRBJ2-7 | many | TRBV7-2 | CASSSELAGSRGEQYF | TGTGCCAGCAGCTCAGAACTAGCAGGCAGCCGAGGCGAGCAGTACTTC
- | TRBJ2-2 | many | TRBV29-1 | CSVRSLQAGELFF | TGCAGCGTTCGCAGCCTCCAGGCCGGGGAGCTGTTTTTT
- | TRBJ1-6 | - | TRBV5-1 | CASTTPLHF | TGTGCCAGCACTACACCCCTCCACTTT
- | TRBJ2-6 | few | TRBV7-3 | CASSLTGVSSGANVLTF | TGTGCCAGCAGCTTGACAGGAGTGAGCTCTGGGGCCAACGTCCTGACTTTC
- | TRBJ2-7 | many | TRBV2 | CASKVRQISEQYF | TGTGCCAGCAAGGTACGTCAGATCTCCGAGCAGTACTTC
TRBD1 | TRBJ1-2 | many | TRBV19 | CASSIGPSGQGNYGYTF | TGTGCCAGTAGTATTGGGCCCTCGGGACAGGGTAACTATGGCTACACCTTC
TRBD2 | TRBJ2-7 | - | TRBV12-3/TRBV12-4 | CTSSPERGRVYEQYF | TGTACCAGCAGCCCCGAGCGCGGGAGGGTATACGAGCAGTACTTC
TRBD1 | TRBJ1-6 | - | TRBV5-1 | CASSLGQGLDSPLHF | TGCGCCAGCAGCTTGGGACAGGGGCTTGATTCACCCCTCCACTTT
- | TRBJ2-2 | many | TRBV7-6 | CASSLSRDVSTGELFF | TGTGCCAGCAGCCTCTCACGGGACGTTAGCACCGGGGAGCTGTTTTTT
TRBD2 | TRBJ2-7 | - | TRBV2 | CASSRLANEQYF | TGTGCCAGCAGTAGACTAGCTAACGAGCAGTACTTC
- | TRBJ1-2 | - | TRBV20-1 | CSAGPGTSYTF | TGCAGTGCAGGTCCGGGGACGAGCTACACCTTC
- | TRBJ2-5 | many | TRBV24-1 | CATSDPGLEGETQYF | TGTGCCACCAGTGACCCGGGACTTGAGGGCGAGACCCAGTACTTC
TRBD1 | TRBJ1-1 | many | TRBV19 | CASSILQGGVNTEAFF | TGTGCCAGTAGTATATTGCAGGGGGGAGTGAACACTGAAGCTTTCTTT
- | TRBJ1-1 | many | TRBV6-5 | CASSYSRHTEAFF | TGTGCCAGCAGTTACTCTAGGCACACTGAAGCTTTCTTT
- | TRBJ2-5 | - | TRBV20-1 | CSATTSGGETQYF | TGCAGTGCTACTACCTCAGGAGGGGAGACCCAGTACTTC
- | TRBJ1-3 | many | TRBV2 | CASSDTVGTIYF | TGTGCCAGCAGTGACACCGTGGGGACCATATATTTT
TRBD1 | TRBJ1-1 | many | TRBV7-9 | CASSMTGGNTEAFF | TGTGCCAGCAGCATGACAGGGGGGAACACTGAAGCTTTCTTT
- | TRBJ1-5 | many | TRBV19 | CASSILGSNQPQHF | TGTGCCAGTAGTATATTGGGGAGCAATCAGCCCCAGCATTTT
- | TRBJ2-5 | many | TRBV20-1 | CSARRGTARETQYF | TGCAGTGCTAGGCGCGGGACGGCTCGGGAGACCCAGTACTTC